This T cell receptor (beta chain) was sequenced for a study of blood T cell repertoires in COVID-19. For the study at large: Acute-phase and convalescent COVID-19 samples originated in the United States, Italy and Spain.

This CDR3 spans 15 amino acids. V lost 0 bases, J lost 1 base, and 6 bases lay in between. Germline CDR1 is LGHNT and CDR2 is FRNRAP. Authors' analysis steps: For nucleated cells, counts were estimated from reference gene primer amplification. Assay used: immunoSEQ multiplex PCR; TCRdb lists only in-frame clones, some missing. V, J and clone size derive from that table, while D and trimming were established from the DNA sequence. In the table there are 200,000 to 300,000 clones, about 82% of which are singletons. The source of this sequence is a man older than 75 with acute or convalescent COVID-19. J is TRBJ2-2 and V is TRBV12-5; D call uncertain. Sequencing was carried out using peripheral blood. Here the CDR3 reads CASGLVHQNTGELFF. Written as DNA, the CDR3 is TGTGCTAGTGGTTTGGTACACCAGAACACCGGGGAGCTGTTTTTT.